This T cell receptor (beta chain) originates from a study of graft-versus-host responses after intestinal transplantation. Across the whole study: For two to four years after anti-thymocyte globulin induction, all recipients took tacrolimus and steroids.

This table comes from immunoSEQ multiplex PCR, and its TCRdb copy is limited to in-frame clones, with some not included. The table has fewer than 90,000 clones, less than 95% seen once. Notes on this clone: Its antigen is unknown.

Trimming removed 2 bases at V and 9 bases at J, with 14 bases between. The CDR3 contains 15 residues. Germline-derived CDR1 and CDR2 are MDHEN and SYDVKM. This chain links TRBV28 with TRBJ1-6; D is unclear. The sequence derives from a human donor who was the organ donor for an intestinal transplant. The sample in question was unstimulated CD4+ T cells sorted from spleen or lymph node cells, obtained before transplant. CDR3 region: CASSLAGRESSPLHF. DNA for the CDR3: TGTGCCAGCAGTTTAGCGGGGAGGGAGAGTTCACCCCTCCACTTT. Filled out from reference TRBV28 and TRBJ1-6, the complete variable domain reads DVKVTQSSRYLVKRTGEKVFLECVQDMDHENMFWYRQDPGLGLRLIYFSYDVKMKEKGDIPEGYSVSREKKERFSLILESASTNQTSMYLCASSLAGRESSPLHFGNGTRLTVT.